These 10 T cell receptor beta chains originate from one sample sequenced in a study of glioma-infiltrating T cells. The iRepertoire nested amplicon-rescue multiplex PCR amplified TCR alpha and beta CDR3s from RNA. Each CDR3 protein gets one entry after TCRdb re-called the multiplex PCR reads with MiXCR. The sample carries 95,000 to 110,000 distinct CDR3 sequences, about 28% recorded once. Sequenced material: glioma tissue, nonneoplastic brain tissue, or PBMCs (not recorded which). Receptors were obtained from a human donor with low-grade glioma or glioblastoma, undergoing nonglioma brain surgery, or in good health (not recorded which).

The chain recombines TRBV5-1 with TRBJ1-2; D might be TRBD1 (5 bases). This CDR3 contains 17 residues. The V gene lost 0 bases and the J gene lost 8 bases, with 23 bases spanning the gap. Germline V gives CDR1 SGHRS, CDR2 YFSETQ. The CDR3 is CASSLGPGTAVQVGYTF. The CDR3 region has the DNA TGCGCCAGCAGCTTGGGACCGGGGACGGCGGTACAGGTCGGCTACACCTTC.

This clonotype came up many times. This rearrangement joins TRBV7-2 to TRBJ1-6; 9 bases match TRBD1. This CDR3 comprises 17 residues. J lost 5 bases, V lost 4 bases, and 9 bases had no gene match. Germline-derived CDR1 and CDR2 are SGHTA and FQGNSA. CDR3 DNA sequence: TGTGCCAGCAGCTCCACCCCCGGACAGGGGAATAATTCACCCCTCCACTTT. Protein: CASSSTPGQGNNSPLHF. The full variable domain, with the rest looked up from reference TRBV7-2 and TRBJ1-6, is GAGVSQSPSNKVTEKGKDVELRCDPISGHTALYWYRQSLGQGLEFLIYFQGNSAPDKSGLPSDRFSAERTGGSVSTLTIQRTQQEDSAVYLCASSSTPGQGNNSPLHFGNGTRLTVT.

This clonotype has a count of ten or more. The CDR3: CASSPGLLETQYF. In DNA form, the CDR3 reads TGTGCCAGCAGCCCCGGACTGCTCGAGACCCAGTACTTC. V is TRBV3-1 and J is TRBJ2-5; a possible D gene is TRBD2 (5 bases). V was trimmed by 4 bases and J by 5 bases, leaving 11 bases between them. Germline V gene sequence: CDR1 LGHDT, CDR2 YNNKEL (reference sequence). The CDR3 has 13 amino acids.

This clonotype appeared many times. Written as DNA, the CDR3 is TGTGCCAGCAGCCGCGATGACAGGGTTTCCAATGAGCAGTTCTTC. Residues: CASSRDDRVSNEQFF. J is TRBJ2-1 and V is TRBV6-1; 7 nucleotides match TRBD1. This CDR3 comprises 15 residues. The V gene end was trimmed by 6 bases and the J gene end by 6 bases; junction bases not matched to a gene: 11. Germline V gives CDR1 MNHNS, CDR2 SASEGT.

This clonotype was picked up many times. The chain recombines TRBV6-1 with TRBJ1-6, with D tentatively TRBD1 (6 bases). The CDR3 is 13 residues long. V was shortened by 5 bases and J by 6 bases, with 8 bases between the two germline ends. CDR1 MNHNS and CDR2 SASEGT come from the germline V gene. The CDR3 loop reads CASSRDINSPLHF. CDR3 sequence (DNA): TGTGCCAGCAGTAGGGACATTAATTCACCCCTCCACTTT.

V usage is TRBV5-1 and J usage is TRBJ2-7; unclear D gene. This CDR3 contains 18 residues. The germline V gene encodes CDR1 SGHRS and CDR2 YFSETQ. The V and J ends lost 2 bases and 2 bases respectively, with 23 bases between them. For the CDR3, the DNA is TGCGCCAGCAGCTTCAATTTTCGAACCATGGACCTGACCTACGAGCAGTACTTC. Protein: CASSFNFRTMDLTYEQYF.

The V call is TRBV12-3 or TRBV12-4, the J call TRBJ2-3; TRBD2 aligns across 14 bases. V was pared by 6 bases and J by 4 bases, with 9 bases of the junction left unmatched. The CDR3 is made up of 17 amino acids. The chain's CDR3 is CASSFAPTSGGADTQYF. The CDR3 DNA reads as TGTGCCAGCAGCTTCGCCCCGACTAGCGGGGGGGCAGATACGCAGTATTTT.

Points on this clonotype: Just one base apart from a much larger clone, this may be a read error. CDR3 bases: TGTGCCATCTCACCTGACAGGTCATATGGCTACACCTTC. The encoded protein is CAISPDRSYGYTF. This rearrangement joins TRBV18 to TRBJ1-2, with D tentatively TRBD1 (6 bases). This CDR3 is built from 13 residues. The germline CDR1 and CDR2 sequences are KGHSH and LQKENI.

In this sample, this clonotype is large. The chain has TRBV6-1 and TRBJ1-1; no reliable D call. Trimming stripped 7 bases from V and 1 base from J, with 10 bases between. Looked up from germline, CDR1 is MNHNS and CDR2 is SASEGT. CDR3 length: 13 amino acids. CDR3 amino acids: CASNPTGNTEAFF. The CDR3 nucleotides are TGTGCCAGCAACCCGACGGGGAACACTGAAGCTTTCTTT.

The count of this clonotype is one. A much larger clone lies a single base off, so this may be a read error. CDR3 amino acids: CASSGGGPTDTHYF. For the CDR3, the DNA is TGTGCCAGCAGTGGGGGGGGTCCCACAGATACGCATTATTTT. The genes are TRBV6-2 or TRBV6-3 and TRBJ2-3; 7 bases agree with TRBD2. The germline V gene encodes CDR1 MNHEY and CDR2 SVGEGT. The CDR3 totals 14 residues.